The T cell receptor (beta chain) under discussion was sequenced for a study of chemoradiotherapy in HPV16-positive cancers. Study-wide findings and caveats: Only a couple of HPV16-positive patients supplied the functional HPV-specificity definition. Candidate HPV-specific clones and E7-related TCR motifs grew in tumor during treatment. Better recurrence-free survival went with HPV-responsive T-cell expansion in HPV16-positive patients.

Measured with immunoSEQ multiplex PCR; TCRdb has only the in-frame clones, and not every one. The sample shows about 20,000 clones, around 92% of them seen only once. Per the germline V gene, CDR1 is MNHEY and CDR2 is SMNVEV (reference sequence). Trimming stripped 6 bases from V and 6 bases from J, with 12 bases between. The CDR3 runs to 13 residues. Samples were taken several times over chemoradiotherapy. This clone occurred a few times. Its specificity is unknown. Specimen: blood, collected from a patient who underwent chemoradiotherapy. This clonotype was sampled from a human donor with HPV-associated anogenital cancer. The chain couples TRBV27 to TRBJ1-5; D is undetermined. The CDR3 coding sequence is TGTGCCAGCAGCCTGACTGTGGCTCAGCCCCAGCATTTT. Encoded protein: CASSLTVAQPQHF.